This record concerns one T cell receptor beta chain sequence. PCR amplification relied on 60 Vbeta primers (plus 13 Jbeta primers). Measured with immunoSEQ multiplex PCR; TCRdb has only the in-frame clones, and not every one. The sample includes about 250,000 clones, 92% of them seen just once. These data come from a study of cytomegalovirus exposure and HLA in healthy donors. The V and J ends lost 0 bases and 3 bases respectively, with 12 bases between them. Germline V lookup: CDR1 SGHKS, CDR2 YYEKEE (reference sequence). The CDR3 has 15 residues. V gene TRBV5-5 combines with J gene TRBJ1-1; D gene uncertain. The clonotype originates from a girl aged 2-10 years in good health and CMV-seronegative. Material: PBMCs. The CDR3 sequence is CASSLAEGGDTEAFF. CDR3 bases: TGTGCCAGCAGCTTGGCTGAGGGTGGCGACACTGAAGCTTTCTTT.